Below, one T cell receptor beta chain is given with its context. This clonotype was recorded many times. Its antigen specificity is not known. No much larger clone is present one base from it, and per-base qualities are unavailable. All donors were healthy Caucasians. The twin cohort consisted of three pairs of female monozygotic twins, all aged roughly 18 to 29 years. CD4+ and CD8+ T cell populations were isolated with positive isolation kits from Invitrogen. CDR3 length: 17 amino acids, cysteine to phenylalanine. Just the 51-base CDR3 DNA is kept, in frame starting at base 1. The germline V gene provides CDR1 SGHVS and CDR2 FQNEAQ. The V end loses 5 bases and the J end loses 0 bases, and a stretch of 16 bases separates them. This specimen comes from a study of identical twins (dated by TCRdb to the mid-2010s). Notes on the research overall: To test whether fetal clonotypes persist, this study deep-sequenced TCR alpha and beta repertoires from monozygotic twins, from unrelated adults of various ages, and from cord blood. To rule out contamination, replicate twin experiments were performed at different times with different library preparation protocols. Study-level results and caveats: Compared with coincidental sharing between unrelated individuals, an excess of low generation-probability sequences was observed among out-of-frame TCR alpha sequences shared between twins. Abundant cord blood beta clonotypes carried fewer insertions; young adult naive repertoires showed a weaker similar trend, while memory repertoires showed none. Excess twin sharing in beta out-of-frame sequences was weaker because fewer shared sequences lowered the signal-to-noise ratio. Because the same donors could not be followed over many years, conclusions were based on cross-sectional statistical analysis. In monozygotic twins, recombination models systematically underestimated out-of-frame TCR alpha sharing, but the models matched the sharing seen between unrelated individuals. Invariant T cells such as MAIT and iNKT could partly confound zero-insertion analyses, although diverse VJ usage argued against such confounding for most clonotypes.

Libraries came from 5' RACE. Data came from an Illumina HiSeq 2000. A universal primer binding site was introduced by template switching, and a unique molecular identifier was present in the final cDNA, enabling accurate counting of TCR cDNA molecules. Specific primers in the conserved constant-segment region were used to synthesize first-strand cDNA for the TCR alpha and beta chains. To control for contamination, every cDNA library was double barcoded, receiving both a SMART-Mk sample barcode and Illumina barcodes. TruSeq adapter sequences and Illumina sample barcodes were added in two successive PCR steps. The Illumina HiSeq platform was used with custom primers to sequence TCR alpha and beta cDNA libraries. Turning to the authors' computational methods: MiGEC was used to process raw reads and extract unique molecular identifiers, and MiXCR was used to find CDR3 positions. Recombination models were inferred per individual with the repgenHMM and IGoR tools using an EM algorithm. The analysis of shared clonotypes was done with the tcR package in R, with sharing normalized by the product of cloneset sizes. To study raw recombination without the effects of thymic and clonal selection, out-of-frame nonproductive sequences were analyzed. TCRdb reran the public reads through fastp at Q25 and MiXCR, keeping productive beta chains. Every CDR3 protein is listed once, alongside the most common genes and DNA of its rows. The V and J calls, along with clone size, are taken from TCRdb and not from the paper's own processing. In this sample the table shows approximately 300,000 distinct CDR3 sequences, just under 9.5% of which occur a single time. 6% to 8.5% of the sample is in the top ten clones.

The sample was also reused in another study, on yellow fever vaccine responses in identical twins. Looking at the second paper: According to the authors, in identical twins the way T cells responded to vaccination appeared partly convergent and partly personalized. The study precisely tracked vaccine-responding T cell clones in identical twins.

Material for sequencing was CD8+ T cells sorted from blood. The clonotype was recovered from a woman aged 18-29 years in good health. The chain uses TRBV7-8 and TRBJ2-2; D gene: possibly TRBD1, on 6 matching bases. This receptor has the CDR3 CASSLYDRLTNTGELFF. The nucleotides read TGTGCCAGCAGCCTATACGACAGGCTAACGAACACCGGGGAGCTGTTTTTT.